Listed here is a single T cell receptor (beta chain). Trimming took off 5 bases at V and 4 bases at J, with 21 bases between the two ends. This CDR3 is built from 16 residues. Per germline, CDR1 SEHNR and CDR2 FQNEAQ (reference sequence). This sample stems from a study of CD8 T cells in Susac syndrome. About the study: When blood was drawn, patients with Susac syndrome were on intravenous immunoglobulin alone, on corticosteroids, or therapy-naive.

RNA, at about 0.45 to 1 ug, was reverse transcribed with random hexamers. The TCR beta CDR3 was amplified by immunoSEQ multiplex PCR across 54 Vbeta, 13 Jbeta. TCRdb re-called the immunoSEQ multiplex PCR reads with MiXCR, one entry per CDR3 protein. The table records around 170,000 distinct CDR3 sequences, 95% of them present only once. The TCR sequence derives from a human donor with Susac syndrome. The chain employs TRBV7-9 and TRBJ2-7; no clear D. Specimen: CD8+ T cells from PBMCs. The CDR3 protein is CASSDHKDALVYEQYF. The CDR3 DNA sequence: TGTGCCAGCAGCGATCACAAGGACGCACTTGTTTACGAGCAGTACTTC.